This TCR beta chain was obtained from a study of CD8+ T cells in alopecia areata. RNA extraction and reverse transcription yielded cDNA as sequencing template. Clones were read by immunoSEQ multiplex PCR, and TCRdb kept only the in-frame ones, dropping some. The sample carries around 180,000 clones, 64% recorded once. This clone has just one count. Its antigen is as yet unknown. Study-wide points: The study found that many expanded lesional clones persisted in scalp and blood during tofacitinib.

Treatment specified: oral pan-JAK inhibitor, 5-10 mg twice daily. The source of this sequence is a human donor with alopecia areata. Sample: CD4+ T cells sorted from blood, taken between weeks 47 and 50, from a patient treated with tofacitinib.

In nucleotides, the CDR3 is TGTGCCATCCAACGGGAAGAGACCCAGTACTTC. This encodes CAIQREETQYF. This chain uses TRBV5-6 with TRBJ2-5; D unresolved. The CDR3 contains 11 residues. The germline CDR1 and CDR2 sequences are SGHDT and YYEEEE. Trimming removed 9 bases at V and 3 bases at J, with 9 bases between. Full variable domain (remainder filled in from reference TRBV5-6 and TRBJ2-5): DAGVTQSPTHLIKTRGQQVTLRCSPKSGHDTVSWYQQALGQGPQFIFQYYEEEERQRGNFPDRFSGHQFPNYSSELNVNALLLGDSALYLCAIQREETQYFGPGTRLLVL.